A selection of T cell receptor beta chains follows, all from one sample in a study of cytomegalovirus exposure and HLA in healthy donors. Clones were read by immunoSEQ multiplex PCR, and TCRdb kept only the in-frame ones, dropping some. The table includes about 150,000 clones, roughly three quarters detected once. Input material: PBMCs. The receptors were gathered from a man between 60 and 75 years old in good health and CMV-seronegative. CDR3s include the opening cysteine and the closing phenylalanine or tryptophan. D genes are given only for firm matches. For some rows the clone size is stated as once, few or many, or as a class when expanded; others skip it.

J gene: TRBJ2-2; D gene: NA; clone size: NA; V gene: TRBV9; CDR3 protein: CASSTFGGELFF; CDR3 DNA: TGTGCCAGCAGCACTTTTGGCGGGGAGCTGTTTTTT
J gene: TRBJ2-2; D gene: TRBD2; clone size: NA; V gene: TRBV6-5; CDR3 protein: CASRGTSGIAGELFF; CDR3 DNA: TGTGCCAGCAGGGGGACTAGCGGGATAGCCGGGGAGCTGTTTTTT
J gene: TRBJ2-4; D gene: TRBD1; clone size: NA; V gene: TRBV28; CDR3 protein: CASSLWQGEGYIQYF; CDR3 DNA: TGTGCCAGCAGTTTATGGCAGGGGGAAGGATACATTCAGTACTTC
J gene: TRBJ2-3; D gene: NA; clone size: NA; V gene: TRBV10-3; CDR3 protein: CAIGGGGTDTQYF; CDR3 DNA: TGTGCCATCGGAGGTGGGGGCACAGATACGCAGTATTTT
J gene: TRBJ2-6; D gene: TRBD1; clone size: NA; V gene: TRBV29-1; CDR3 protein: CSVDPGTGGVGANVLTF; CDR3 DNA: TGCAGCGTTGACCCCGGGACAGGGGGCGTTGGGGCCAACGTCCTGACTTTC
J gene: TRBJ1-1; D gene: NA; clone size: NA; V gene: TRBV9; CDR3 protein: CASSVGQFGSEAFF; CDR3 DNA: TGTGCCAGCAGCGTAGGACAGTTCGGAAGTGAAGCTTTCTTT
J gene: TRBJ1-4; D gene: NA; clone size: NA; V gene: TRBV5-4; CDR3 protein: CASSYDTGQQREKLFF; CDR3 DNA: TGTGCCAGCAGTTACGACACCGGACAGCAAAGAGAAAAACTGTTTTTT
J gene: TRBJ2-2; D gene: NA; clone size: NA; V gene: TRBV9; CDR3 protein: CASSAPHRSDGGELFF; CDR3 DNA: TGTGCCAGCAGCGCACCCCACAGGTCCGACGGCGGGGAGCTGTTTTTT
J gene: TRBJ2-7; D gene: NA; clone size: NA; V gene: TRBV18; CDR3 protein: CASSPGGVAGYEQYF; CDR3 DNA: TGTGCCAGCTCACCGGGTGGTGTTGCAGGCTACGAGCAGTACTTC
J gene: TRBJ2-5; D gene: NA; clone size: NA; V gene: TRBV18; CDR3 protein: CASSPARGRPQYF; CDR3 DNA: TGTGCCAGCTCACCCGCCCGAGGGAGACCCCAGTACTTC
J gene: TRBJ2-5; D gene: TRBD2; clone size: once; V gene: TRBV9; CDR3 protein: CASSVGAGGPGETQYF; CDR3 DNA: TGTGCCAGCAGCGTAGGCGCGGGAGGGCCGGGAGAGACCCAGTACTTC
J gene: TRBJ1-4; D gene: NA; clone size: NA; V gene: TRBV9; CDR3 protein: CASSVVAGWGEKLFF; CDR3 DNA: TGTGCCAGCAGCGTAGTAGCAGGGTGGGGTGAAAAACTGTTTTTT
J gene: TRBJ2-7; D gene: TRBD1; clone size: NA; V gene: TRBV10-3; CDR3 protein: CAITNGTGAYEQYF; CDR3 DNA: TGTGCCATCACTAACGGGACAGGAGCCTACGAGCAGTACTTC
J gene: TRBJ1-3; D gene: NA; clone size: NA; V gene: TRBV4-3; CDR3 protein: CASSQGAGSGNTIYF; CDR3 DNA: TGCGCCAGCAGCCAAGGGGCAGGCTCTGGAAACACCATATATTTT
J gene: TRBJ2-3; D gene: TRBD2; clone size: NA; V gene: TRBV29-1; CDR3 protein: CSVVLAGVDTQYF; CDR3 DNA: TGCAGCGTTGTCCTAGCGGGAGTAGATACGCAGTATTTT
J gene: TRBJ2-7; D gene: TRBD2; clone size: NA; V gene: TRBV11-1; CDR3 protein: CASSLSTSVAYEQYF; CDR3 DNA: TGTGCCAGCAGCTTATCGACTAGCGTGGCCTACGAGCAGTACTTC
J gene: TRBJ1-4; D gene: NA; clone size: few; V gene: TRBV5-1; CDR3 protein: CASSSDTAEKLFF; CDR3 DNA: TGCGCCAGCAGCTCGGACACCGCTGAAAAACTGTTTTTT
J gene: TRBJ2-7; D gene: TRBD2; clone size: NA; V gene: TRBV4-1; CDR3 protein: CASSQDTGTSGRASYEQYF; CDR3 DNA: TGCGCCAGCAGCCAAGATACCGGGACTAGCGGGAGGGCCTCCTACGAGCAGTACTTC
J gene: TRBJ1-1; D gene: NA; clone size: NA; V gene: TRBV9; CDR3 protein: CASSPRAGTLNTEAFF; CDR3 DNA: TGTGCCAGCAGCCCCCGCGCAGGAACCCTGAACACTGAAGCTTTCTTT
J gene: TRBJ1-1; D gene: NA; clone size: few; V gene: TRBV4-3; CDR3 protein: CASSKTVNTEAFF; CDR3 DNA: TGCGCCAGCAGCAAGACAGTGAACACTGAAGCTTTCTTT
J gene: TRBJ2-3; D gene: TRBD1; clone size: NA; V gene: TRBV27; CDR3 protein: CASSSPGQSTDTQYF; CDR3 DNA: TGTGCCAGCAGTTCACCGGGACAGAGCACAGATACGCAGTATTTT
J gene: TRBJ1-3; D gene: TRBD1; clone size: once; V gene: TRBV2; CDR3 protein: CAISRGDRGNRSGNTIYF; CDR3 DNA: TGTGCCATATCCCGAGGGGACAGGGGGAATCGCTCTGGAAACACCATATATTTT
J gene: TRBJ2-7; D gene: TRBD2; clone size: NA; V gene: TRBV5-1; CDR3 protein: CASSPGTSGRLYEQYF; CDR3 DNA: TGCGCCAGCAGCCCGGGGACTAGCGGGAGACTATACGAGCAGTACTTC
J gene: TRBJ2-1; D gene: NA; clone size: NA; V gene: TRBV11-1; CDR3 protein: CASSSKTGNEQFF; CDR3 DNA: TGTGCCAGCAGCTCGAAAACAGGCAATGAGCAGTTCTTC
J gene: TRBJ2-3; D gene: TRBD2; clone size: NA; V gene: TRBV27; CDR3 protein: CASSLGRTSGSTDTQYF; CDR3 DNA: TGTGCCAGCAGTTTAGGACGGACTAGCGGTAGCACAGATACGCAGTATTTT
J gene: TRBJ2-1; D gene: TRBD2; clone size: once; V gene: TRBV27; CDR3 protein: CASGEGLAGGNEQFF; CDR3 DNA: TGTGCCAGCGGAGAGGGACTAGCGGGGGGCAATGAGCAGTTCTTC
J gene: TRBJ2-3; D gene: TRBD2; clone size: NA; V gene: TRBV6-6; CDR3 protein: CASSYPLERETDTQYF; CDR3 DNA: TGTGCCAGCAGTTACCCTTTAGAGCGGGAGACAGATACGCAGTATTTT
J gene: TRBJ2-7; D gene: TRBD1; clone size: NA; V gene: TRBV11-3; CDR3 protein: CASSWDSSGFYEQYF; CDR3 DNA: TGTGCCAGCAGCTGGGACAGTTCCGGCTTCTACGAGCAGTACTTC
J gene: TRBJ1-1; D gene: TRBD1; clone size: NA; V gene: TRBV6-5; CDR3 protein: CASSRRIQGFTEAFF; CDR3 DNA: TGTGCCAGCAGTCGACGAATACAGGGGTTCACTGAAGCTTTCTTT
J gene: TRBJ1-4; D gene: TRBD1; clone size: NA; V gene: TRBV27; CDR3 protein: CASSFPGDSSLGKLFF; CDR3 DNA: TGTGCCAGCAGTTTCCCCGGGGACAGCTCACTTGGAAAACTGTTTTTT
J gene: TRBJ2-1; D gene: TRBD2; clone size: NA; V gene: TRBV28; CDR3 protein: CASSWTSGRYNEQFF; CDR3 DNA: TGTGCCAGCAGTTGGACTAGCGGGAGGTATAATGAGCAGTTCTTC